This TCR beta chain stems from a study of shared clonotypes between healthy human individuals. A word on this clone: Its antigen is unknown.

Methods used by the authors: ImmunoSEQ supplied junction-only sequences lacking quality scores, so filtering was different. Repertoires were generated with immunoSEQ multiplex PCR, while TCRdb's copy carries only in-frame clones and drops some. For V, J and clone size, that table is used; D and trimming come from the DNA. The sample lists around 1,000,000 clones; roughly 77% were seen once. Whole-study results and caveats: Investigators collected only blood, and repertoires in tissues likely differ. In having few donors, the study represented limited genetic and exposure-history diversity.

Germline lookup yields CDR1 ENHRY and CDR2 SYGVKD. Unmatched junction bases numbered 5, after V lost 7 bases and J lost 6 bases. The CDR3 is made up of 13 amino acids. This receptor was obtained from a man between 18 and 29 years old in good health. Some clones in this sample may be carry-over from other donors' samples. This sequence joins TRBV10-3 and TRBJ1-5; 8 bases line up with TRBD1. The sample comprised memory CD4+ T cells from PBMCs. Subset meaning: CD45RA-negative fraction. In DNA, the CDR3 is TGTGCCATCACGGACAGGGAGGCTCAGCCCCAGCATTTT. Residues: CAITDREAQPQHF.